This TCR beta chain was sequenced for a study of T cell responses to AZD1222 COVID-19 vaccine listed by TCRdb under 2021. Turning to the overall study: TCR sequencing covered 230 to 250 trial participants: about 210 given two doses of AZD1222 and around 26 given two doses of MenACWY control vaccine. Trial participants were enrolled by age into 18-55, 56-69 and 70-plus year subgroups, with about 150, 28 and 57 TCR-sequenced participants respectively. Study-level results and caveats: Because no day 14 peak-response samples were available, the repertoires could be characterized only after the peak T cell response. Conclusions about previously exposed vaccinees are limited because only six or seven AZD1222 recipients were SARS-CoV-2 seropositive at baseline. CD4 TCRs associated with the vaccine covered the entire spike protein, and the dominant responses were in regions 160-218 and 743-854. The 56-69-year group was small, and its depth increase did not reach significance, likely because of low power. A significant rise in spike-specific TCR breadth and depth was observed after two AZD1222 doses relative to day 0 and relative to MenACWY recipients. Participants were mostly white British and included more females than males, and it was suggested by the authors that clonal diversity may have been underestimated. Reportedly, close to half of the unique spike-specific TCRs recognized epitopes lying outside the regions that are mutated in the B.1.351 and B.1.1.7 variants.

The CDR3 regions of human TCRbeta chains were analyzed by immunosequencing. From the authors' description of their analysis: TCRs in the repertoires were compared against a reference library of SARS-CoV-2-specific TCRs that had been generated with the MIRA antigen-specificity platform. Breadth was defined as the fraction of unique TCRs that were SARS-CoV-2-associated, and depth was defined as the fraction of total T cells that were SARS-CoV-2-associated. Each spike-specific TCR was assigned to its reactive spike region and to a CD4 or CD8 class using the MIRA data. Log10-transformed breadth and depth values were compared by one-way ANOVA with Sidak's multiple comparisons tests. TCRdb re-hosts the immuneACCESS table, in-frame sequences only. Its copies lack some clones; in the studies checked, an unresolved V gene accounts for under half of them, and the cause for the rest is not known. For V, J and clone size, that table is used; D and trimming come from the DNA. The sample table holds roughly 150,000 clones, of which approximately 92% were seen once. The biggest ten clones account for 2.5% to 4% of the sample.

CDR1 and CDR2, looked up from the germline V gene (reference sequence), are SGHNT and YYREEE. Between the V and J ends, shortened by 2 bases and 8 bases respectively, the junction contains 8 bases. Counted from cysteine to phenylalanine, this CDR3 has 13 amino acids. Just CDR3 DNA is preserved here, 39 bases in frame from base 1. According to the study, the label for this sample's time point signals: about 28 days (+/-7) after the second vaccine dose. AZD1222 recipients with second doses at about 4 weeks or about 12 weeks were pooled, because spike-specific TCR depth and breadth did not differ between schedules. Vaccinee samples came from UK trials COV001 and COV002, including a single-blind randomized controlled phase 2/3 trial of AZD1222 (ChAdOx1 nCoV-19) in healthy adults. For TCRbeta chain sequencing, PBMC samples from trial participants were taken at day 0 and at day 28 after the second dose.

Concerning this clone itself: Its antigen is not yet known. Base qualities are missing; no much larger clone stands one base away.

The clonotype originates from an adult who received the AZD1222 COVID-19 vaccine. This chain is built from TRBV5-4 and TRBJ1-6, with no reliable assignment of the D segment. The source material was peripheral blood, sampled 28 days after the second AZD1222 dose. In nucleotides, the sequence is TGTGCCAGCAGCTTCTCCGGGGATTCACCCCTCCACTTT. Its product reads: CASSFSGDSPLHF.